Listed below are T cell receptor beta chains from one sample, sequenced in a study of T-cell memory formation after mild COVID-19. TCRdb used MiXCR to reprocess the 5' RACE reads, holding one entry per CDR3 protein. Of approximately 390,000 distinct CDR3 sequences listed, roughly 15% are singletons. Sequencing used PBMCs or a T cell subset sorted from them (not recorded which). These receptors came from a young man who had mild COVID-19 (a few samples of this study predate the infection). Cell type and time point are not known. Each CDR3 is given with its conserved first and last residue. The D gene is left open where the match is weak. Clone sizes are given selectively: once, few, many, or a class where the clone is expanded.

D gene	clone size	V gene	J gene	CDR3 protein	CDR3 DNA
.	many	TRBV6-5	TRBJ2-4	CASSPRATGKNIQYF	TGTGCCAGCAGTCCCCGGGCCACCGGGAAAAACATTCAGTACTTC
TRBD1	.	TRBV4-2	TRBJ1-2	CASSQVVFGDSYGYTF	TGTGCCAGCAGCCAAGTCGTCTTCGGGGACAGCTATGGCTACACCTTC
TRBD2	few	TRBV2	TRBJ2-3	CASSPGLAGLEDTQYF	TGTGCCAGCAGTCCTGGACTAGCGGGGCTCGAAGATACGCAGTATTTT
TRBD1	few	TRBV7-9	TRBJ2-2	CASSPTGTGDSGELFF	TGTGCCAGCAGCCCCACCGGGACAGGGGATAGCGGGGAGCTGTTTTTT
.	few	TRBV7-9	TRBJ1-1	CASSLVITEAFF	TGTGCCAGCAGCTTAGTTATCACTGAAGCTTTCTTT
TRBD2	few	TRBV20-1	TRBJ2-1	CSARLRTSGGNEQFF	TGCAGTGCTAGATTAAGGACTAGCGGGGGCAATGAGCAGTTCTTC
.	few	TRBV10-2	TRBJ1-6	CASSRDLYNSPLHF	TGCGCCAGCAGCCGAGATCTCTATAATTCACCCCTCCACTTT
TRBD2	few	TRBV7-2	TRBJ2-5	CASTPGLAGEETQYF	TGTGCCAGCACCCCGGGACTAGCGGGGGAAGAGACCCAGTACTTC
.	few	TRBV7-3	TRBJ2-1	CASSLNWGDEQFF	TGTGCCAGCAGCTTAAACTGGGGTGATGAGCAGTTCTTC
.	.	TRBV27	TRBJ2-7	CASSYSGGGYEQYF	TGTGCCAGCAGTTACTCTGGGGGCGGCTACGAGCAGTACTTC
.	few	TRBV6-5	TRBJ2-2	CASSLLAGTLANTGELFF	TGTGCCAGCAGTCTCTTGGCGGGGACTCTTGCGAACACCGGGGAGCTGTTTTTT
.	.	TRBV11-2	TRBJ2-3	CASSLSHRASF	TGTGCCAGCAGCTTAAGTCACAGGGCGTCCTTT
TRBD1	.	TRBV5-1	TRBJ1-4	CASSFDRGGRYEKLFF	TGCGCCAGCAGCTTCGACAGGGGTGGACGTTATGAAAAACTGTTTTTT
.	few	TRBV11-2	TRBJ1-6	CASSPASGTYNSPLHF	TGTGCCAGCAGCCCTGCATCAGGGACCTATAATTCACCCCTCCACTTT
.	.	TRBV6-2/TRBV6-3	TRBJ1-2	CASSYSEWYGYTF	TGTGCCAGCAGTTACTCCGAGTGGTATGGCTACACCTTC
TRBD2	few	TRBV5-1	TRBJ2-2	CASSPGLADESGELFF	TGCGCCAGCAGCCCGGGACTAGCCGATGAGTCCGGGGAGCTGTTTTTT
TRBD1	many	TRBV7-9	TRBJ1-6	CASSSGGFYNSPLHF	TGTGCCAGCAGCTCAGGGGGATTTTATAATTCACCCCTCCACTTT
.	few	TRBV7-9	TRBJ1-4	CASSSHQRTNEKLFF	TGTGCCAGCTCTTCGCACCAGAGGACTAATGAAAAACTGTTTTTT
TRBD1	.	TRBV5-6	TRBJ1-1	CASSGRRTGNFYTEAFF	TGTGCCAGCAGCGGGCGGCGGACAGGGAATTTTTACACTGAAGCTTTCTTT
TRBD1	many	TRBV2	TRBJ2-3	CASSDRGSDTQYF	TGTGCCAGCAGCGACAGGGGCTCGGATACGCAGTATTTT
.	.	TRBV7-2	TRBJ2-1	CASGAYRPSSNEQFF	TGTGCCAGTGGGGCTTATCGTCCGTCTTCAAATGAGCAGTTCTTC
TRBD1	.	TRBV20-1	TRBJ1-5	CSARTGGGHQPQHF	TGCAGTGCTCGGACAGGGGGCGGTCATCAGCCCCAGCATTTT
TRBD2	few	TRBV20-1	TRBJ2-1	CSASGGGNEQFF	TGCAGTGCTAGCGGGGGGGGCAATGAGCAGTTCTTC
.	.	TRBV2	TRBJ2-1	CASSEADLGVQFF	TGTGCCAGCAGTGAAGCGGACTTAGGGGTCCAGTTCTTC
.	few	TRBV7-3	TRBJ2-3	CASSSTQGTQYF	TGTGCCAGCAGCTCGACTCAGGGTACGCAGTATTTT
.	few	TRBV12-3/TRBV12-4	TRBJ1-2	CASSPGGPNYGYTF	TGTGCCAGCAGCCCCGGTGGACCTAACTATGGCTACACCTTC
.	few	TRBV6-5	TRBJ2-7	CASSYSRGGYEQYF	TGTGCCAGCAGTTACTCCAGGGGGGGTTACGAGCAGTACTTC
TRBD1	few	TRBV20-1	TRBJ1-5	CSATQTGGNNQPQHF	TGCAGTGCTACCCAGACAGGGGGCAACAATCAGCCCCAGCATTTT
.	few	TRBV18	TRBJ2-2	CASSPGTLTGELFF	TGTGCCAGCTCGCCCGGGACACTCACCGGGGAGCTGTTTTTT
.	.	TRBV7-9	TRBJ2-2	CASSSMNGGSGELFF	TGTGCCAGCAGCTCAATGAACGGCGGTTCCGGGGAGCTGTTTTTT
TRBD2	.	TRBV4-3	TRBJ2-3	CASSLAGSYTDTKYF	TGCGCCAGCAGCCTAGCGGGGAGTTACACAGATACGAAGTATTTT
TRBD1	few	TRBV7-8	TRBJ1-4	CASSLAPWDRGEEKLFF	TGTGCCAGCAGCTTAGCGCCCTGGGACAGGGGTGAGGAAAAACTGTTTTTT
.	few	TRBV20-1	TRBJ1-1	CSARRDTEAFF	TGCAGTGCTAGGAGGGACACTGAAGCTTTCTTT
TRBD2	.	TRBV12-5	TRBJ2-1	CASGLAGGHEQFF	TGTGCTAGTGGACTAGCGGGAGGGCATGAGCAGTTCTTC
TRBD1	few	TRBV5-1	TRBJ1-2	CASSPRDRGRVYGYTF	TGCGCCAGCAGCCCAAGGGACAGGGGGAGAGTCTATGGCTACACCTTC
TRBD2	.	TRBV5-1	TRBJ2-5	CASSFGLVVQETQYF	TGCGCCAGCAGCTTTGGACTAGTGGTGCAAGAGACCCAGTACTTC
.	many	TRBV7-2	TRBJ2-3	CASSLERHTDTQYF	TGTGCCAGCAGCTTGGAGCGTCATACAGATACGCAGTATTTT
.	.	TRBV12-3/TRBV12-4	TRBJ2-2	CASKDSPNTGELFF	TGTGCCAGCAAGGACAGTCCGAACACCGGGGAGCTGTTTTTT
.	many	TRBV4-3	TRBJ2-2	CASSHDNRDTGELFF	TGCGCCAGCAGCCATGATAACAGGGACACCGGGGAGCTGTTTTTT
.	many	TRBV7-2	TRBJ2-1	CASSLSLTAVGGYNEQFF	TGTGCCAGCAGCTTATCGTTGACAGCTGTTGGTGGGTACAATGAGCAGTTCTTC
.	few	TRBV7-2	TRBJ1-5	CASSLVVAQPQHF	TGTGCCAGCAGCCTAGTGGTTGCACAGCCCCAGCATTTT
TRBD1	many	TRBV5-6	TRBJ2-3	CASSSDRGADTQYF	TGTGCCAGCAGCTCGGACAGGGGCGCAGATACGCAGTATTTT
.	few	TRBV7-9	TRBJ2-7	CASSSEGLYTYEQYF	TGTGCCAGCAGCTCCGAGGGGCTCTATACCTACGAGCAGTACTTC
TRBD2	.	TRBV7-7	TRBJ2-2	CASSPSGGPGGELFF	TGTGCCAGCAGCCCTAGCGGGGGGCCGGGCGGGGAGCTGTTTTTT
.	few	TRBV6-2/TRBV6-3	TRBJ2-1	CASNVQGSEQFF	TGTGCCAGCAATGTACAGGGAAGTGAGCAGTTCTTC
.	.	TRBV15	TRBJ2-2	CATSRLTSWELFF	TGTGCCACCAGCAGACTCACTAGCTGGGAGCTGTTTTTT
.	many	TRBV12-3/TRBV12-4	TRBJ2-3	CASSSRGTDTQYF	TGTGCCAGCAGTTCAAGGGGCACAGATACGCAGTATTTT
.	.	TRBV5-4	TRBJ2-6	CASSPGGPGANVLTF	TGTGCCAGCAGCCCTGGCGGCCCTGGGGCCAACGTCCTGACTTTC
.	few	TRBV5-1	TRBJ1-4	CASSLAASAGGEKLFF	TGCGCCAGCAGCTTGGCCGCATCAGCAGGTGGGGAAAAACTGTTTTTT
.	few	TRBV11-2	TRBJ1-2	CASSSRTPYGYTF	TGTGCCAGCAGCTCCAGGACTCCTTATGGCTACACCTTC
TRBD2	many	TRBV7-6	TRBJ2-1	CASSFGLAHNEQFF	TGTGCCAGCAGTTTCGGACTAGCTCACAATGAGCAGTTCTTC
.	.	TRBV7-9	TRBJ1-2	CASSVSVLDSYGYTF	TGTGCCAGCAGCGTCTCGGTACTGGACAGTTATGGCTACACCTTC
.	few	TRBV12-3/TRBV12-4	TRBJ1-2	CASSLGVGYTF	TGTGCCAGCAGCCTGGGCGTGGGCTACACCTTC
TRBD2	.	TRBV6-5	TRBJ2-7	CASSYFSGGFYEQYF	TGTGCCAGCAGTTATTTCAGCGGGGGGTTCTACGAGCAGTACTTC
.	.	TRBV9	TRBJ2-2	CASSVVETGELFF	TGTGCCAGCAGCGTAGTTGAGACCGGGGAGCTGTTTTTT
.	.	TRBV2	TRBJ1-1	CAVPRGSSATEAFF	TGTGCCGTCCCACGGGGGTCGTCGGCCACTGAAGCTTTCTTT
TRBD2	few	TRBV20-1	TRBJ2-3	CSAQGLAALDTQYF	TGCAGTGCTCAGGGACTAGCGGCCTTGGATACGCAGTATTTT
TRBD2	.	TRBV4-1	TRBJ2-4	CASSQDGRGLGIQYF	TGCGCCAGCAGCCAAGATGGGCGGGGGTTGGGCATTCAGTACTTC
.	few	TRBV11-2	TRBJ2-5	CASSFPTGQETQYF	TGTGCCAGCAGCTTCCCCACTGGCCAAGAGACCCAGTACTTC